This is a list of T cell receptor beta chains from one sample in a study of vaccination and CD4 T cells after COVID-19. The antigens these receptors bind are not known. Using its own MiXCR run on the PCR reads, TCRdb lists one record per CDR3 protein. The sample lists about 4,100 distinct CDR3 sequences, 20% seen once, with about 25% in the top ten. The sequenced material came from CD4+ T cells from blood, cultured in vitro. The source of these receptors is a human donor who had recovered from COVID-19. Both conserved end residues are part of each CDR3. The D gene is left open where the match is weak. Size tells how often a clone was seen (once, few, many) or the class of an expanded clone, and some rows leave it out.

clone_size | j_call | d_call | v_call | cdr3_aa | cdr3_nt
- | TRBJ2-5 | - | TRBV6-2/TRBV6-3 | CASTNNPTGAETQYF | TGTGCCAGCACCAACAACCCGACAGGAGCAGAGACCCAGTACTTC
- | TRBJ1-1 | - | TRBV29-1 | CSALSGNTEAFF | TGCAGCGCCCTGAGCGGGAACACTGAAGCTTTCTTT
few | TRBJ2-2 | - | TRBV6-1 | CASSVGLLSTGELFF | TGTGCCAGCAGTGTCGGCCTGCTTTCTACCGGGGAGCTGTTTTTT
- | TRBJ2-2 | TRBD1 | TRBV13 | CASSLNTGGGRGELFF | TGTGCCAGCAGCTTAAACACAGGGGGAGGTCGCGGGGAGCTGTTTTTT
few | TRBJ2-5 | TRBD1 | TRBV20-1 | CSAQRGLGETQYF | TGCAGTGCCCAAAGGGGGCTTGGGGAGACCCAGTACTTC
- | TRBJ1-1 | TRBD1 | TRBV20-1 | CSAGPQGMRTEAFF | TGCAGTGCGGGGCCACAGGGGATGCGGACTGAAGCTTTCTTT
few | TRBJ1-2 | - | TRBV10-3 | CAIRGRDMGGYTF | TGTGCCATCAGGGGGCGGGATATGGGTGGCTACACCTTC
- | TRBJ1-2 | TRBD1 | TRBV30 | CAWSNSGGGYTF | TGTGCCTGGAGTAACTCAGGGGGCGGCTACACCTTC
few | TRBJ2-3 | TRBD2 | TRBV10-2 | CASSSGLVGGHITDTQYF | TGCGCCAGCAGCTCGGGACTAGTGGGGGGGCATATAACAGATACGCAGTATTTT
- | TRBJ1-2 | - | TRBV2 | CASIIRTAYGYTF | TGTGCCAGCATTATTCGGACAGCCTATGGCTACACCTTC
few | TRBJ2-3 | TRBD2 | TRBV24-1 | CATSDPPGGGGSNTQYF | TGTGCCACCAGTGACCCCCCTGGCGGGGGGGGTTCTAATACGCAGTATTTT
few | TRBJ2-5 | - | TRBV7-9 | CASSLVRETQYF | TGTGCCAGCAGCTTAGTGCGGGAGACCCAGTACTTC
- | TRBJ1-1 | - | TRBV12-3/TRBV12-4 | CASSLVAGNTEAFF | TGTGCCAGCAGTTTAGTGGCAGGGAATACTGAAGCTTTCTTT
few | TRBJ2-7 | TRBD1 | TRBV3-1 | CASAGGQGSYEQYF | TGTGCCAGCGCCGGGGGACAGGGTTCCTACGAGCAGTACTTC
- | TRBJ1-1 | - | TRBV19 | CASSIGNSPMNTEAFF | TGTGCCAGTAGTATAGGGAACAGCCCCATGAACACTGAAGCTTTCTTT
few | TRBJ2-1 | - | TRBV2 | CASRNRVYNEQFF | TGTGCCAGCCGAAACAGGGTCTACAATGAGCAGTTCTTC
- | TRBJ1-4 | TRBD1 | TRBV5-6 | CASSFGTGNEKLFF | TGTGCCAGCAGCTTCGGGACAGGGAACGAAAAACTGTTTTTT
- | TRBJ1-2 | - | TRBV30 | CAWSVSPFDYNYGYTF | TGTGCCTGGAGTGTAAGCCCGTTCGATTATAACTATGGCTACACCTTC
medium-sized | TRBJ1-2 | - | TRBV27 | CASSFGPNYGYTF | TGTGCCAGCAGTTTCGGGCCAAACTATGGCTACACCTTC
- | TRBJ1-2 | - | TRBV28 | CASSLSYGYTF | TGTGCCAGCAGTTTAAGCTATGGCTACACCTTC
few | TRBJ2-3 | TRBD2 | TRBV5-4 | CASSRPGLEGTDTQYF | TGTGCCAGCAGCCGTCCGGGACTAGAGGGCACAGATACGCAGTATTTT
- | TRBJ2-7 | - | TRBV7-6 | CASSFGTGLTYEQYF | TGTGCCAGCAGCTTCGGTACAGGGTTAACCTACGAGCAGTACTTC
- | TRBJ1-1 | - | TRBV27 | CASSSLGMGTEAFF | TGTGCCAGCAGTTCTCTGGGGATGGGGACTGAAGCTTTCTTT
- | TRBJ1-1 | - | TRBV2 | CASRALDQKNTEAFF | TGTGCCAGCAGGGCCCTGGACCAGAAGAACACTGAAGCTTTCTTT
- | TRBJ2-7 | TRBD1 | TRBV5-5 | CASSLRDRASSSYEQYF | TGTGCCAGCAGCCTCCGGGACAGGGCATCAAGCTCCTACGAGCAGTACTTC
- | TRBJ1-1 | TRBD1 | TRBV4-1 | CASSQEDWVQGSEAFF | TGCGCCAGCAGCCAAGAAGACTGGGTACAGGGGAGTGAAGCTTTCTTT
- | TRBJ1-3 | TRBD1 | TRBV6-1 | CASSEAGQGNTIYF | TGTGCCAGCAGTGAAGCGGGACAGGGAAACACCATATATTTT
medium-sized | TRBJ1-1 | TRBD1 | TRBV20-1 | CSAPGQGINTEAFF | TGCAGTGCCCCAGGACAGGGCATAAACACTGAAGCTTTCTTT
- | TRBJ1-1 | - | TRBV12-3/TRBV12-4 | CASSLAGEMNTEAFF | TGTGCCAGCAGTTTAGCAGGCGAGATGAACACTGAAGCTTTCTTT
- | TRBJ2-1 | - | TRBV7-9 | CASSSTGGNEQFF | TGTGCCAGCAGCTCTACAGGCGGGAATGAGCAGTTCTTC
few | TRBJ1-2 | - | TRBV20-1 | CSASGGSLYGYTF | TGCAGTGCTAGTGGAGGTTCACTCTATGGCTACACCTTC
- | TRBJ1-3 | - | TRBV6-1 | CASSDSIRGNTIYF | TGTGCCAGCAGTGACAGTATAAGGGGAAACACCATATATTTT
large | TRBJ2-7 | - | TRBV27 | CASSLSSGTVLYEQYF | TGTGCCAGCAGTCTCTCCTCCGGGACTGTACTCTACGAGCAGTACTTC
few | TRBJ1-3 | - | TRBV6-1 | CASRGNSGNTIYF | TGTGCCAGCAGGGGAAACTCTGGAAACACCATATATTTT
- | TRBJ2-5 | - | TRBV29-1 | CSVSSLAQIDQETQYF | TGCAGCGTTTCAAGCCTAGCCCAAATTGATCAAGAGACCCAGTACTTC
- | TRBJ1-2 | - | TRBV30 | CAWMDQGNYGYTF | TGTGCCTGGATGGATCAGGGAAACTATGGCTACACCTTC
- | TRBJ2-2 | - | TRBV7-3 | CASILQGLRNTGELFF | TGTGCCAGCATCCTTCAGGGGCTCCGGAACACCGGGGAGCTGTTTTTT
- | TRBJ2-5 | - | TRBV19 | CASSHAEGLGRTQYF | TGTGCCAGTAGCCACGCCGAGGGGTTAGGTAGGACCCAGTACTTC
- | TRBJ2-5 | - | TRBV3-1 | CASSQDTRIETQYF | TGTGCCAGCAGCCAAGATACGAGGATAGAGACCCAGTACTTC
- | TRBJ1-2 | - | TRBV20-1 | CSARGAGLGDYGYTF | TGCAGTGCTAGAGGAGCCGGCTTAGGGGACTATGGCTACACCTTC
- | TRBJ2-1 | TRBD2 | TRBV29-1 | CSVPRGFTTGGPNNEQFF | TGCAGCGTCCCGAGGGGGTTTACAACGGGGGGGCCGAACAATGAGCAGTTCTTC
- | TRBJ1-2 | - | TRBV11-2 | CASSETAALSGYTF | TGTGCCAGCAGCGAGACAGCGGCCCTCTCGGGCTACACCTTC
few | TRBJ1-5 | TRBD1 | TRBV6-5 | CASSFKQGGNQPQHF | TGTGCCAGCAGTTTCAAACAGGGGGGCAATCAGCCCCAGCATTTT
medium-sized | TRBJ1-5 | - | TRBV30 | CAWSGGGNQPQHF | TGTGCCTGGAGTGGGGGGGGCAATCAGCCCCAGCATTTT
medium-sized | TRBJ1-1 | - | TRBV20-1 | CSGQGHMNTEAFF | TGCAGTGGTCAGGGACACATGAACACTGAAGCTTTCTTT
medium-sized | TRBJ1-1 | - | TRBV11-3 | CASSLNPTEAFF | TGTGCCAGCAGCTTAAACCCCACTGAAGCTTTCTTT
- | TRBJ2-5 | - | TRBV7-3 | CASSPGVGETQYF | TGTGCCAGCAGCCCAGGGGTGGGGGAGACCCAGTACTTC
- | TRBJ1-1 | TRBD1 | TRBV6-1 | CASSHGTAAEAFF | TGTGCCAGCAGTCACGGGACAGCGGCTGAAGCTTTCTTT
- | TRBJ1-2 | - | TRBV18 | CASSPTQGGYGYTF | TGTGCCAGCTCACCCACGCAGGGAGGCTATGGCTACACCTTC
medium-sized | TRBJ2-2 | - | TRBV6-1 | CASSGAGAGELFF | TGTGCCAGCAGTGGAGCCGGAGCCGGGGAGCTGTTTTTT
- | TRBJ1-2 | TRBD1 | TRBV6-5 | CASSYGTGLGFLGHGYTF | TGTGCCAGCAGTTACGGGACAGGGCTAGGTTTCCTGGGTCATGGCTACACCTTC
- | TRBJ2-3 | - | TRBV11-3 | CASSADTDTQYF | TGTGCCAGCAGCGCGGATACGGATACGCAGTATTTT
- | TRBJ1-2 | - | TRBV30 | CAWSVLARYGYTF | TGTGCCTGGAGTGTACTCGCTCGGTATGGCTACACCTTC